This T cell receptor beta chain was identified during a study of early T cells in non-severe SARS-CoV-2 infection. About this clonotype itself: Its antigen is unidentified.

Study-wide results and limits: Reliance on VDJdb matching favored anti-spike CD8 responses; private and CD4 specificities were missed.

V dropped 6 bases and J dropped 6; count of bases not matched to a gene: 16. From germline, CDR1 is SGHTA and CDR2 FQGNSA. This CDR3 contains 18 residues. Using its own MiXCR run on the 5' RACE reads, TCRdb lists one record per CDR3 protein. Found here are about 94,000 distinct CDR3 sequences, approximately 13% of them singletons; the top ten hold 2% to 2.5%. The sequencing input was whole blood. The chain joins TRBV7-2 to TRBJ2-3; 12 bases fit TRBD2. This TCR was recovered from an adult who was a healthcare worker with PCR-confirmed SARS-CoV-2 infection or an uninfected control (not recorded which). As DNA, the CDR3 is TGTGCCAGCAGTAAAAATCCCCCTAGCGGGGGGGCTTGGGATACGCAGTATTTT. The encoded protein is CASSKNPPSGGAWDTQYF. The complete variable domain, with remaining parts taken from reference TRBV7-2 and TRBJ2-3, reads GAGVSQSPSNKVTEKGKDVELRCDPISGHTALYWYRQSLGQGLEFLIYFQGNSAPDKSGLPSDRFSAERTGGSVSTLTIQRTQQEDSAVYLCASSKNPPSGGAWDTQYFGPGTRLTVL.